This section outlines one T cell receptor beta chain sequence together with its context. Antigen: not known. The length of the CDR3 is 13 residues. CDR1 and CDR2 (germline): MNHEY, SVGAGI. With 2 bases removed from V and 6 bases from J, the gap between germline ends came to 11 bases. The TCR cDNA carried a universal primer site and UMIs from 5'RACE template switching. Using its own MiXCR run on the 5' RACE reads, TCRdb lists one record per CDR3 protein. The sample includes about 120,000 distinct CDR3 sequences, 12% to 15% of them seen just once. This sample was taken from a study of T cells after yellow fever vaccination. Study-level results: Abundant clonotypes from the bulk population could have been carried over as contaminants into FACS-sorted repertoires. A weaker secondary response peaked on day 5, the primary on day 15. Most primary-vaccination clones recurred post-booster (roughly 96% CD4, roughly 91% CD8).

This TCR was recovered from a man between 18 and 35 years old who received the YFV17D yellow fever vaccine. Sequencing used CD8+ T cells sorted from PBMCs, obtained 5 days after the yellow fever booster vaccination. This sequence joins TRBV6-5 and TRBJ2-7, with D tentatively TRBD1 (5 bases). The CDR3 region is CASSYPGQVEQYF. The DNA for the CDR3 is TGTGCCAGCAGTTACCCCGGACAAGTCGAGCAGTACTTC.